The 16 T cell receptor beta chains reported below all come from one sample, sequenced in a study of T-cell memory formation after mild COVID-19. TCRdb fed the 5' RACE reads into MiXCR, producing one record per CDR3 protein. The top ten clones hold about 1.9% of a sample with 120,000 to 150,000 distinct CDR3 sequences, roughly 6.2% of them seen once. The material sequenced was PBMCs or a T cell subset sorted from them (not recorded which). The receptors stem from an adult woman who had mild COVID-19 (a few samples of this study predate the infection). Cell type and time point are not known.

This clonotype showed up just a few times. V gene TRBV2 combines with J gene TRBJ2-1; TRBD1 agrees at 12 bases. Trimming took 4 bases from V and 12 from J; bases not matched to a gene: 16. This CDR3 has 17 amino acids. Germline values: CDR1 SNHLY, CDR2 FYNNEI. DNA of the CDR3: TGTGCCAGCAGTGGGGGACTACCGGGACAGGGGGCGCACGGGCAGTTCTTC. Protein product: CASSGGLPGQGAHGQFF.

This clonotype was picked up many times. The chain couples TRBV12-3 or TRBV12-4 to TRBJ1-1; TRBD1 matches at 8 bases. CDR3 length equals 12 residues. V gave up 7 bases and J gave up 7 bases; unmatched junction bases: 5. Here the CDR3 DNA reads TGTGCCAGCACTATAACAGGGGGTGAAGCTTTCTTT. Its protein is CASTITGGEAFF.

The rearrangement links TRBV5-6 to TRBJ2-7, with D maybe TRBD1 (7 bases). With 1 base removed from V and 4 bases from J, the gap between germline ends came to 15 bases. Per germline, CDR1 SGHDT and CDR2 YYEEEE. The CDR3 covers 15 residues. CDR3 protein: CASSLSPRGDYEQYF. CDR3 bases: TGTGCCAGCAGCTTGTCCCCCAGGGGGGATTACGAGCAGTACTTC.

The V gene is TRBV10-3, the J gene TRBJ2-7; 9 nucleotides match TRBD1. Germline V lookup: CDR1 ENHRY, CDR2 SYGVKD. V shed 6 bases and J 5 bases; nucleotides not matched to a gene: 5. CDR3 length equals 13 residues. The DNA of the CDR3 is TGTGCCATCAGGACAGGGGGATCCGACGAGCAGTACTTC. Translation gives CAIRTGGSDEQYF.

This clonotype has only a few counts. The chain recombines TRBV15 with TRBJ2-1; tentative D call: TRBD1 (6 bases). Germline V gene sequence: CDR1 LNHNV, CDR2 YYDKDF (reference sequence). CDR3 length: 14 residues. The ends were cut back, 5 bases at V and 7 bases at J, with 15 bases in the middle. CDR3 DNA sequence: TGTGCCACCAGCGCCCACCACAGGGATAATGAGCAGTTCTTC. Translating it yields CATSAHHRDNEQFF.

The table lists this clonotype with a few counts. Here the CDR3 DNA reads TGTGCCAGCAGCTTAGGGGAAGGGCGGCGCACGCAGTATTTT. It codes for CASSLGEGRRTQYF. J is TRBJ2-3 and V is TRBV7-6; D remains unclear. CDR3 size: 14 residues. Looked up from germline, CDR1 is SGHVS and CDR2 is FNYEAQ. V shed 1 base and J shed 9 bases, with 14 bases lying between them.

The rearrangement uses TRBV18 and TRBJ2-3, with 8 bases aligning to TRBD2. V shed 4 bases, J shed 5 bases, and the junction held 8 bases outside the gene matches. Germline V gives CDR1 KGHSH, CDR2 LQKENI. This CDR3 spans 15 amino acids. The DNA of the CDR3 is TGTGCCAGCTCACGACCGGGACTAGGTAAAGATACGCAGTATTTT. This codes for CASSRPGLGKDTQYF.

CDR3 nucleotide sequence: TGTGCCACCAGTGATCGGGGTGGAGGTACAGATACGCAGTATTTT. The encoded protein is CATSDRGGGTDTQYF. The gene calls are TRBV24-1 and TRBJ2-3; D is possibly TRBD2 (5 bases). Looked up from germline, CDR1 is KGHDR and CDR2 is SFDVKD. The CDR3 is 15 residues long. Trimming cost V 3 bases and J 3 bases, with 12 bases left between them.

This clonotype turned up a few times. The chain carries TRBV20-1 and TRBJ2-1, with TRBD1 matching over 8 bases. CDR3 size: 14 residues. V was clipped by 4 bases and J by 8 bases; unmatched bases: 10. Germline V gene sequence: CDR1 DFQATT, CDR2 SNEGSKA (reference sequence). CDR3 DNA: TGCAGTGCTATTCACCCCGGACAGGGCGATGAGCAGTTCTTC. As protein: CSAIHPGQGDEQFF.

This clonotype has at least ten counts. DNA for the CDR3: TGTGCCAGCACCCTTCTTGGAAACACCATATATTTT. This encodes CASTLLGNTIYF. The J gene is TRBJ1-3, the V gene TRBV12-3 or TRBV12-4, with D unresolved. Trimming took 7 bases from V and 3 from J, leaving 7 bases between them. This CDR3 has 12 amino acids.

This clonotype appeared many times. V is TRBV24-1 and J is TRBJ2-4, with a possible D match to TRBD2 (6 bases). Germline V gene data show CDR1 as KGHDR and CDR2 as SFDVKD. CDR3 length equals 15 residues. Trimming cost V 3 bases and J 1 base, with 9 bases left between them. The CDR3 sequence: CATSDGGKAKNIQYF. CDR3 DNA: TGTGCCACCAGTGATGGGGGGAAGGCCAAAAACATTCAGTACTTC.

This clonotype was counted only a few times. The chain carries TRBV20-1 and TRBJ2-3; TRBD2 is a possible D gene (5 bases). V was shortened by 3 bases and J by 0 bases, with 16 bases between the two germline ends. Germline-derived CDR1 and CDR2 are DFQATT and SNEGSKA (reference sequence). This CDR3 contains 16 residues. This CDR3 reads CSARGFGGPSTDTQYF. Here the CDR3 DNA reads TGCAGTGCTAGGGGTTTCGGCGGGCCTAGCACAGATACGCAGTATTTT.

The chain joins TRBV11-3 to TRBJ2-7; no clear D gene. Trimming left V 7 bases short and J 4 bases short, with 8 bases between. CDR1 is SGHNT, CDR2 YENEEA, per germline. The CDR3 extends over 11 amino acids. CDR3 sequence (DNA): TGTGCCAGCACCGATGCGTACGAGCAGTACTTC. This gives the protein CASTDAYEQYF.

This clonotype was seen a handful of times. CDR3 loop: CASSFSPRGFNQPQHF. CDR3 DNA sequence: TGTGCCAGCAGTTTCTCCCCACGGGGCTTCAATCAGCCCCAGCATTTT. The chain is built from TRBV12-3 or TRBV12-4 and TRBJ1-5; D is possibly TRBD1 (5 bases). The CDR3 loop spans 16 amino acids. Deletions cut 3 bases from V and 3 bases from J, with 15 bases between.

The V gene is TRBV5-1, the J gene TRBJ2-2; D gene unclear. Germline values: CDR1 SGHRS, CDR2 YFSETQ. V was cut by 1 base and J by 6 bases, with 7 bases left in between. The CDR3 is 13 amino acids. CDR3 loop: CASSLKLPGELFF. The DNA for the CDR3 is TGCGCCAGCAGCTTGAAACTACCCGGGGAGCTGTTTTTT.

The rearrangement joins TRBV27 to TRBJ2-7; D is perhaps TRBD2 (5 bases). The CDR3 totals 13 residues. The ends were cut back, 8 bases at V and 1 base at J, with 12 bases in the middle. In germline, CDR1 is MNHEY, CDR2 SMNVEV (reference sequence). CDR3 residues: CASATRVSYEQYF. Here the CDR3 DNA reads TGTGCCAGCGCCACGCGGGTTTCCTACGAGCAGTACTTC.